This TCR beta chain appears in the sequencing data of a study of T cells in Graves' hyperthyroidism and ophthalmopathy. There were TCR beta CDR3 regions amplified from RNA transcripts. The HTBI primer set served for first-round RT-PCR of the TCR CDR3. One entry per CDR3 protein results from TCRdb running MiXCR on the multiplex PCR reads. Of around 300,000 distinct CDR3 sequences listed, approximately 13% are singletons. This clonotype was seen once. This may arise from a read error, as a much more abundant clone is one base away. This clonotype originated in a woman aged 30 to 39 with Graves' hyperthyroidism. Specimen: blood.

The CDR3: CASRWDNRGYGYTF. DNA of the CDR3: TGTGCCAGCAGATGGGACAACAGAGGTTATGGCTACACCTTC. V and J are TRBV28 and TRBJ1-2; the D gene is possibly TRBD1 (6 bases). The CDR3 runs to 14 residues. The V end was cut by 6 bases, the J end by 5 bases, with 16 bases between. CDR1 and CDR2 (germline): MDHEN, SYDVKM.